The 16 T cell receptor beta chains below were found in one sample sequenced in a study of T cell responses to AZD1222 COVID-19 vaccine. Using immunoSEQ multiplex PCR, the repertoire was profiled, and TCRdb retains in-frame clones only, with some absent. The top ten hold roughly 13% of the sample, which has about 110,000 clones, roughly 86% seen once. This specimen was peripheral blood, taken on day 0 of MenACWY control vaccination. Source of these receptors: an adult in good health.

The CDR3 nucleotides read TGTGCCAGCAGCGTCGCAGGGGGTAGCAATCAGCCCCAGCATTTT. Encoded protein: CASSVAGGSNQPQHF. The chain combines TRBV9 with TRBJ1-5; TRBD1 agrees at 7 bases. This CDR3 has 15 amino acids. Losses at the gene ends were 2 bases for V and 0 bases for J; bases not matched to a gene: 2. Germline V gene lookup returns CDR1 SGDLS and CDR2 YYNGEE.

The chain links TRBV19 to TRBJ1-5; no definite D call. CDR3 length: 15 amino acids. V was clipped by 0 bases and J by 9 bases, with 15 bases between them. CDR1 and CDR2 from the germline V gene are LNHDA and SQIVND (reference sequence). The CDR3 region has the DNA TGTGCCAGTAGTATAGATCTGGGCAGTCAAGGGCCCCAGCATTTT. Translated: CASSIDLGSQGPQHF.

The genes are TRBV11-3 and TRBJ1-1, with a tentative D call TRBD1 (6 bases). Trimming removed 2 bases at V and 6 bases at J, with 10 bases between. CDR1 is SGHNT and CDR2 is YENEEA in the germline V gene. This CDR3 contains 13 residues. CDR3 coding DNA: TGTGCCAGCAGCTTAACCGGGACACCTGAAGCTTTCTTT. The encoded protein is CASSLTGTPEAFF.

The rearrangement links TRBV6-1 to TRBJ2-2, with 8 bases fitting TRBD2. Germline V gene lookup returns CDR1 MNHNS and CDR2 SASEGT. Trimming removed 2 bases from V and 1 base from J; junction bases left unmatched: 3. This CDR3 has 16 amino acids. The CDR3 nucleotides read TGTGCCAGCAGTGAATTTCGGGGGGGGAACACCGGGGAGCTGTTTTTT. Its translation is CASSEFRGGNTGELFF.

This rearrangement joins TRBV5-1 to TRBJ2-5; D gene uncertain. Germline V gene lookup returns CDR1 SGHRS and CDR2 YFSETQ. Trimming left V 4 bases short and J 5 bases short, with 21 bases between. The CDR3 consists of 16 residues. CDR3 in amino acids: CASSLPNRRIGETQYF. CDR3 bases: TGCGCCAGCAGCCTCCCTAATAGACGGATCGGGGAGACCCAGTACTTC. Together with reference TRBV5-1 and TRBJ2-5, the CDR3 gives the full variable domain: KAGVTQTPRYLIKTRGQQVTLSCSPISGHRSVSWYQQTPGQGLQFLFEYFSETQRNKGNFPGRFSGRQFSNSRSEMNVSTLELGDSALYLCASSLPNRRIGETQYFGPGTRLLVL.

The rearrangement joins TRBV28 to TRBJ1-1; 9 bases map to TRBD1. Germline loops: CDR1 MDHEN, CDR2 SYDVKM. The CDR3 has 15 amino acids. The V gene end was trimmed by 7 bases and the J gene end by 1 base; junction bases not matched to a gene: 7. DNA for the CDR3: TGTGCCAGCAATCAAGGACAGGGGTCGAACACTGAAGCTTTCTTT. Translating it yields CASNQGQGSNTEAFF.

The J gene is TRBJ1-2, the V gene TRBV9; possibly TRBD1 for D (6 bases). The germline V gene has CDR1 SGDLS and CDR2 YYNGEE. Between the trimmed V and J ends, which lost 4 bases and 3 bases, there was a span of 13 bases. The CDR3 sequence is 14 residues long. CDR3 amino acids: CASSLQGFDYGYTF. The CDR3 nucleotides are TGTGCCAGCAGCCTACAGGGATTTGACTATGGCTACACCTTC.

The chain uses TRBV12-5 and TRBJ2-2; no reliable D call. The CDR3 is 14 residues long. Germline loops: CDR1 LGHNT, CDR2 FRNRAP. With 5 bases removed from V and 5 bases from J, the gap between germline ends came to 12 bases. The DNA of the CDR3 is TGTGCTAGTGGTAAACCGGGCGAAACCGGGGAGCTGTTTTTT. It specifies CASGKPGETGELFF.

The V gene is TRBV7-9, the J gene TRBJ2-1; D is unresolved. Germline assignment: CDR1 SEHNR and CDR2 FQNEAQ (reference sequence). Trimming stripped 7 bases from V and 0 bases from J, with 1 base between. The length of the CDR3 is 11 residues. CDR3 region: CASTSYNEQFF. The CDR3 DNA follows: TGTGCCAGCACCTCCTACAATGAGCAGTTCTTC.

The chain employs TRBV7-2 and TRBJ1-6; no reliable D call. This CDR3 region has 13 residues. Per germline, CDR1 SGHTA and CDR2 FQGNSA. Trimming removed 3 bases from V and 9 bases from J, with 9 bases in between. CDR3 bases: TGTGCCAGCAGCTTGGTTAGTTCTTCACCCCTCCACTTT. Amino acid sequence: CASSLVSSSPLHF.

The rearrangement links TRBV27 to TRBJ2-2; 10 bases are a match to TRBD1. Germline trimming cut 6 bases from V and 0 bases from J; bases unmatched to any gene: 7. CDR3 length equals 17 residues. Germline-derived CDR1 and CDR2 are MNHEY and SMNVEV (reference sequence). The chain's CDR3 is CASRRDRGYSNTGELFF. The CDR3 DNA reads as TGTGCCAGCAGGCGGGACAGGGGCTATTCGAACACCGGGGAGCTGTTTTTT.

This clone was seen only a few times. The chain recombines TRBV27 with TRBJ1-1, with 8 bases aligning to TRBD1. The CDR3 has 20 amino acids. Trimming took 6 bases from V and 5 from J; bases not matched to a gene: 26. The V gene's germline CDR1 is MNHEY and CDR2 SMNVEV (reference sequence). This chain's CDR3 is CASSPKPPGFRQRQGTEAFF. The CDR3 DNA reads TGTGCCAGCAGCCCCAAGCCTCCAGGGTTTAGACAGAGACAGGGGACTGAAGCTTTCTTT.

The chain couples TRBV21-1 to TRBJ1-1; the table names TRBD1, a call not compared with the DNA. TRBV21-1 represents a pseudogene. This CDR3 is built from 14 residues. The CDR3 spells CASAYRKENTEAFF. In nucleotides, the CDR3 is TGTGCCAGCGCTTACAGGAAAGAGAACACTGAAGCTTTCTTT.

The genes are TRBV28 and TRBJ1-1, with unresolved D. Germline V CDR1 and CDR2: MDHEN, SYDVKM. This CDR3 contains 12 residues. V was clipped by 6 bases and J by 4 bases, with 9 bases between them. The DNA of the CDR3 is TGTGCCAGCAGGCCCCACAGCACTGAAGCTTTCTTT. Encoded protein: CASRPHSTEAFF.

This chain links TRBV12-3 or TRBV12-4 with TRBJ2-7, with D uncertain. Trimming stripped 2 bases from V and 5 bases from J, with 4 bases between. The CDR3 contains 11 residues. The CDR3 sequence is CASSLSHEQYF. The CDR3 coding sequence is TGTGCCAGCAGTTTATCCCACGAGCAGTACTTC.

The V gene is TRBV6-2 or TRBV6-3, the J gene TRBJ1-2; 7 bases align to TRBD1. The CDR3 is 13 amino acids. J was trimmed by 4 bases and V by 4 bases; bases with no gene match: 3. Germline CDR1 and CDR2: MNHEY and SVGEGT. Here the CDR3 DNA reads TGTGCCAGCAGTTTTCCAGGGGGCTATGGCTACACCTTC. It codes for CASSFPGGYGYTF.